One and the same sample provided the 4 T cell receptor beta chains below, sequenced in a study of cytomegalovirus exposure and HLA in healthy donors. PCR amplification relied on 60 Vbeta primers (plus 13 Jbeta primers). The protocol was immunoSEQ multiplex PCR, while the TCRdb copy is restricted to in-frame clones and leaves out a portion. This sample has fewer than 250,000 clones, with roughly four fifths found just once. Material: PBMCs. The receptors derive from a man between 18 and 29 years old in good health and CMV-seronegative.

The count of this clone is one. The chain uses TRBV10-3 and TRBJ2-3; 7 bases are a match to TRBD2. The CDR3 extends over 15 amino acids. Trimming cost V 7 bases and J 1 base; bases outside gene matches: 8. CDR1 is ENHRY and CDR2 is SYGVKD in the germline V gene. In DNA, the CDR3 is TGTGCCATCATGCGGACTAGTGCCCGCACAGATACGCAGTATTTT. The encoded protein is CAIMRTSARTDTQYF.

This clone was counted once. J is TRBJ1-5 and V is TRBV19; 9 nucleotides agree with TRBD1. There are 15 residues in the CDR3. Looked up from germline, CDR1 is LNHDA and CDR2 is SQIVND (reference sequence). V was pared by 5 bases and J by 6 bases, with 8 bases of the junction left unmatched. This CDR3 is CASSGTGGRGQPQHF. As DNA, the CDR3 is TGTGCCAGTAGTGGAACAGGGGGCCGGGGTCAGCCCCAGCATTTT.

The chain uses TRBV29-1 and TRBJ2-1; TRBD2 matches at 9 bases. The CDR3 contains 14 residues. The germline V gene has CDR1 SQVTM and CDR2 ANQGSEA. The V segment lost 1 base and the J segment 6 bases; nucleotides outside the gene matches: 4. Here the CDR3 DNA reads TGCAGCGTTGAAGGGACTAGCGTGGGCAATGAGCAGTTCTTC. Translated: CSVEGTSVGNEQFF.

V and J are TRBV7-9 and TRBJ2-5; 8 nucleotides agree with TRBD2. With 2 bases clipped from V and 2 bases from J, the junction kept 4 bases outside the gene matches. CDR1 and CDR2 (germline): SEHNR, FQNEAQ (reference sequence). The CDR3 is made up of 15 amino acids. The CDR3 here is CASSLKTSDQETQYF. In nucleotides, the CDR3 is TGTGCCAGCAGCTTAAAGACTAGCGATCAAGAGACCCAGTACTTC.